This TCR beta chain is drawn from a study of blood T cells in healthy people across ages. It was with a sample-barcoded 5' primer and a J-beta primer mix that a second PCR of roughly 7 to 12 cycles was run. Each CDR3 protein gets one entry after TCRdb re-called the 5' RACE reads with MiXCR. In the table there are fewer than 900,000 distinct CDR3 sequences, around 40% of which are singletons. V lost 5 bases and J 11 bases, leaving 18 bases between the germline ends. This CDR3 region has 13 residues. Regarding this clonotype: A much larger clone lies one base from this, so it may be a read error.

Each sample provided at least 5 micrograms of extracted total RNA. This TCR came from an older woman in good health. The sample comprised blood. The rearrangement links TRBV12-3 or TRBV12-4 to TRBJ2-5; the D is unclear. CDR3 sequence (DNA): TGTGCCAGCAGTCTCAGCAGTGAAAATGAGCAGTACTTC. Protein sequence: CASSLSSENEQYF.